The 11 T cell receptor beta chains below were found in one sample sequenced in a study of T-cell memory formation after mild COVID-19. Each CDR3 protein gets one entry after TCRdb re-called the 5' RACE reads with MiXCR. The sample has 180,000 or so distinct CDR3 sequences; around 10% are singletons. Material for sequencing was PBMCs or a T cell subset sorted from them (not recorded which). The receptors were sampled from a man aged 18 to 29 who had mild COVID-19 (a few samples of this study predate the infection). Cell type and time point are not known.

This clonotype turned up a few times. The chain combines TRBV5-1 with TRBJ2-2; D is possibly TRBD2 (6 bases). Trimming shortened V by 4 bases and J by 5 bases, and 21 bases separated the two germline ends. CDR3 size: 17 residues. Per germline, CDR1 SGHRS and CDR2 YFSETQ. CDR3 sequence: CASSPLDVLGTTGELFF. CDR3 nucleotides: TGCGCCAGCAGCCCCCTAGACGTGTTGGGGACTACCGGGGAGCTGTTTTTT.

Many counts were recorded for this clonotype. CDR3 sequence (DNA): TGCGCCAGCAGCCCCGACAGGGCCGGGGAGCTGTTTTTT. Its translation is CASSPDRAGELFF. The rearrangement uses TRBV5-1 and TRBJ2-2, with TRBD1 identical over 7 bases. Germline loops: CDR1 SGHRS, CDR2 YFSETQ. The CDR3 is 13 amino acids. Trimming took 4 bases from V and 6 from J; bases not matched to a gene: 3.

This clonotype was found a few times. The rearrangement links TRBV5-6 to TRBJ2-3; 13 bases match TRBD2. V lost 4 bases to trimming and J lost 1 base; unmatched junction nucleotides: 6. This CDR3 region has 17 residues. The germline gives CDR1 SGHDT, CDR2 YYEEEE. CDR3 DNA sequence: TGTGCCAGCAGCACTGGGGGGACTAGCGGGGGCACAGATACGCAGTATTTT. Translating it yields CASSTGGTSGGTDTQYF.

The chain carries TRBV11-1 and TRBJ2-3; 7 positions match TRBD1. The ends lost 7 bases at V and 4 bases at J; junction bases unmatched: 8. Germline CDR1 and CDR2: SGHAT and FQDESV (reference sequence). The CDR3 is 14 amino acids. CDR3 sequence: CASNLNRGADTQYF. In nucleotides, the CDR3 is TGTGCCAGCAACCTTAACAGGGGAGCAGATACGCAGTATTTT.

This clonotype was seen repeatedly, ten times or more. The chain joins TRBV2 to TRBJ2-1; D might be TRBD1 (5 bases). Looked up from germline, CDR1 is SNHLY and CDR2 is FYNNEI. CDR3 length: 13 residues. Trimming removed 8 bases at V and 1 base at J, with 9 bases between. As DNA, the CDR3 is TGTGCCAGCCAGGGAACGTCCTACAATGAGCAGTTCTTC. Translation: CASQGTSYNEQFF. Full variable domain (outside the CDR3, taken from reference TRBV2 and TRBJ2-1): EPEVTQTPSHQVTQMGQEVILRCVPISNHLYFYWYRQILGQKVEFLVSFYNNEISEKSEIFDDQFSVERPDGSNFTLKIRSTKLEDSAMYFCASQGTSYNEQFFGPGTRLTVL.

This clonotype was recorded at least ten times. The V and J genes are TRBV3-1 and TRBJ2-4; 8 bases match TRBD1. CDR1 and CDR2 (germline): LGHDT, YNNKEL (reference sequence). Trimming cost V 9 bases and J 6 bases; bases outside gene matches: 7. The CDR3 extends over 13 amino acids. For the CDR3, the DNA is TGTGCCAGGCCCGGACAGGGCGGAAACATTCAGTACTTC. It is translated as CARPGQGGNIQYF.

The sample holds a few counts of this clonotype. The rearrangement uses TRBV12-3 or TRBV12-4 and TRBJ1-2, with no clear D. This CDR3 has 15 amino acids. Trimming stripped 4 bases from V and 0 bases from J, with 12 bases between. CDR3 amino acids: CASSSHGQANYGYTF. DNA for the CDR3: TGTGCCAGCAGTTCCCACGGCCAAGCTAACTATGGCTACACCTTC.

This clonotype was seen more than once but under ten times. This sequence joins TRBV5-1 and TRBJ1-1, with 8 positions matching TRBD1. The CDR3 is 15 residues long. CDR1 and CDR2 from the germline V gene are SGHRS and YFSETQ. V trimming: 5 bases; J trimming: 0 bases; junction bases outside the gene matches: 6. The DNA for the CDR3 is TGCGCCAGCAGATCGACAGGGGCGATGAACACTGAAGCTTTCTTT. Its translation: CASRSTGAMNTEAFF.

This clonotype showed up just a few times. The genes are TRBV5-4 and TRBJ1-1; D remains unclear. This CDR3 has 15 amino acids. Germline CDR1 reads SGHNT; CDR2 reads YYREEE (reference sequence). V gave up 3 bases and J gave up 0 bases, with 12 bases separating them. CDR3 sequence (DNA): TGTGCCAGCAGCTCACAACGGGATCTGAACACTGAAGCTTTCTTT. It translates to CASSSQRDLNTEAFF.

This clonotype was observed a few times. The chain is built from TRBV7-2 and TRBJ1-3; D unresolved. V shed 6 bases and J shed 4 bases, with 13 bases lying between them. The CDR3 loop spans 14 amino acids. Looked up from germline, CDR1 is SGHTA and CDR2 is FQGNSA. In DNA, the CDR3 is TGTGCCAGCAGTCCCCTAGAACCCGGAAACACCATATATTTT. This codes for CASSPLEPGNTIYF.

This clonotype turned up a few times. This chain uses TRBV29-1 with TRBJ1-1; D is ambiguous. This CDR3 region has 13 residues. V lost 0 bases to trimming and J lost 10 bases, with 15 bases between them. Germline CDR1 is SQVTM and CDR2 is ANQGSEA. CDR3 DNA sequence: TGCAGCGTTGAAGACCTCGGCCAGGCGCGAGCTTTCTTT. Amino acid sequence: CSVEDLGQARAFF.